These 13 T cell receptor beta chains were sequenced from one sample in a study of tumor-infiltrating lymphocytes in primary liver carcinoma. The researchers obtained blood RNA from unsorted whole blood and also extracted germline DNA. Starting from 450 to 500 ng of total RNA, TCR beta cDNA was produced with a primer in the constant region. Nested multiplex PCR, run for three rounds with slightly modified ARM-PCR, yielded TCR beta libraries. The study ran its first two PCR rounds for approximately 10 cycles each, using TRBV1-TRBV30 forward primers and a C-beta reverse primer. TCRdb fed the multiplex PCR reads into MiXCR, producing one record per CDR3 protein. The table includes 310,000 or so distinct CDR3 sequences, nearly 60% detected once. The specimen sequenced was peripheral blood. These receptors came from a woman aged 25-40 years with primary liver carcinoma and hepatitis B virus infection.

The chain has TRBV7-9 and TRBJ2-2, with D unresolved. Looked up from germline, CDR1 is SEHNR and CDR2 is FQNEAQ (reference sequence). CDR3 length equals 14 residues. V was trimmed by 2 bases and J by 4 bases, leaving 8 bases between them. The CDR3 DNA sequence: TGTGCCAGCAGCTTACCGCGGTCCACCGGGGAGCTGTTTTTT. Translation gives CASSLPRSTGELFF.

Only a few counts were recorded for this clonotype. CDR3: CASSPWSSGIEQFF. In nucleotides, the CDR3 is TGTGCCAGCAGCCCATGGAGTAGCGGGATTGAGCAGTTCTTC. The rearrangement joins TRBV5-6 to TRBJ2-1; 8 bases are shared with TRBD2. The CDR3 contains 14 residues. CDR1 and CDR2 (germline): SGHDT, YYEEEE. V lost 4 bases and J lost 9; bases outside the gene matches: 9.

In its sample, this clonotype was seen a few times. V is TRBV4-3 and J is TRBJ2-1; unclear D gene. Trimming left V 1 base short and J 4 bases short, with 8 bases between. The CDR3 consists of 14 residues. Germline-derived CDR1 and CDR2 are LGHNA and YSLEER. CDR3 nucleotides: TGCGCCAGCAGCCAAGTAGGTCGGTACAATGAGCAGTTCTTC. Protein sequence: CASSQVGRYNEQFF.

The V gene is TRBV6-5, the J gene TRBJ2-3; D remains ambiguous. The germline CDR1 and CDR2 sequences are MNHEY and SVGAGI. The V gene lost 6 bases and the J gene lost 5 bases, with 6 bases spanning the gap. This CDR3 is built from 11 residues. For the CDR3, the DNA is TGTGCCAGCAGCGGAATAGATACGCAGTATTTT. It yields the protein CASSGIDTQYF.

J is TRBJ2-3 and V is TRBV28; 7 bases match TRBD2. The V and J ends lost 5 bases and 0 bases, in that order; junction bases with no gene match: 5. CDR3 length: 15 residues. Per the germline V gene, CDR1 is MDHEN and CDR2 is SYDVKM. The CDR3, as DNA: TGTGCCAGCAGTCTCGTCGGGGGGAGCACAGATACGCAGTATTTT. Protein product: CASSLVGGSTDTQYF.

A few counts support this clonotype. The V call is TRBV12-3 or TRBV12-4, the J call TRBJ1-5, with a tentative D call TRBD1 (5 bases). CDR3 size: 15 residues. V dropped 6 bases and J dropped 4 bases, with 16 bases sitting between them. Written as DNA, the CDR3 is TGTGCCAGCAGACTCGGAGAGGGGATGAATCAGCCCCAGCATTTT. Residues: CASRLGEGMNQPQHF.

This clonotype was observed a handful of times. This chain joins TRBV30 and TRBJ2-7; tentatively, D is TRBD1 or TRBD2 (5 bases each). Deletions cut 5 bases from V and 7 bases from J, with 15 bases between. Germline V lookup: CDR1 GTSNPN, CDR2 SVGIG (reference sequence). This CDR3 has 12 residues. CDR3 in amino acids: CAWAQRWGEQYF. The CDR3 bases are TGTGCCTGGGCCCAACGGTGGGGGGAGCAGTACTTC.

Points on this clonotype: Since a much larger clone is just one base distant, this may be a read error. The genes are TRBV4-2 and TRBJ2-2; D is uncertain. The CDR3 consists of 15 residues. Per germline, CDR1 LGHNA and CDR2 YNFKEQ. CDR3 in amino acids: CGSSQDQRNTGELFF. CDR3 sequence (DNA): TGTGGCAGCAGCCAAGATCAGCGGAACACCGGGGAGCTGTTTTTT.

For this clonotype: A much larger clone differs from this one at a single base, so this may be a read error. V is TRBV29-1 and J is TRBJ1-1; D not resolved. CDR3 size: 11 residues. The germline gives CDR1 SQVTM, CDR2 ANQGSEA. The CDR3 protein is CSVELEAETFF. In nucleotides, the CDR3 is TGCAGCGTCGAGCTCGAAGCTGAAACTTTCTTT.

The chain employs TRBV6-6 and TRBJ2-5; 7 nucleotides match TRBD1. V lost 2 bases, J lost 13 bases, and 16 bases stayed unmatched. The CDR3 contains 15 residues. Germline-derived CDR1 and CDR2 are MNHNY and SVGAGI (reference sequence). The CDR3 protein is CASSYVGQEWESGYF. CDR3 in DNA: TGTGCCAGCAGTTACGTCGGACAGGAATGGGAGAGTGGGTACTTC.

For this clonotype: A read error may explain this, as a much larger clone is one base away. This chain links TRBV10-3 with TRBJ2-7, with 13 bases aligning to TRBD2. The CDR3 spans 16 residues. Germline assignment: CDR1 ENHRY and CDR2 SYGVKD. With 5 bases clipped from V and 5 bases from J, the junction kept 9 bases outside the gene matches. This chain's CDR3 is CAISPVGGLAGHEQYF. DNA of the CDR3: TGTGCCATCAGTCCCGTGGGGGGACTAGCGGGACACGAGCAGTACTTC.

As regards this clonotype: A much larger clonotype is one base distant, so this may be a read error. J is TRBJ2-5 and V is TRBV29-1, with D maybe TRBD2 (5 bases). Trimming pared 8 bases from V and 1 base from J, leaving 11 bases between. Per the germline V gene, CDR1 is SQVTM and CDR2 is ANQGSEA. The length of the CDR3 is 12 residues. CDR3 loop: CSHGIPQETQYF. As DNA, the CDR3 is TGCAGCCACGGGATTCCCCAAGAGACCCAGTACTTC. Using reference TRBV29-1 and TRBJ2-5 for the parts outside the CDR3, the full variable domain is SAVISQKPSRDICQRGTSLTIQCQVDSQVTMMFWYRQQPGQSLTLIATANQGSEATYESGFVIDKFPISRPNLTFSTLTVSNMSPEDSSIYLCSHGIPQETQYFGPGTRLLVL.

This clonotype occurred a few times. The chain combines TRBV6-6 with TRBJ2-3; 9 bases map to TRBD1. Trimming took 5 bases from V and 2 from J; bases not matched to a gene: 8. The CDR3 spans 16 residues. Germline V gene sequence: CDR1 MNHNY, CDR2 SVGAGI (reference sequence). This CDR3 is CASSAPGTGTTDTQYF. The CDR3 DNA follows: TGTGCCAGCAGTGCCCCCGGGACAGGGACCACAGATACGCAGTATTTT.